This T cell receptor (beta chain) is drawn from a study of CD8+ T cells in alopecia areata. Sequencing templates came from extracted RNA that was reverse transcribed into cDNA. Profiled with immunoSEQ multiplex PCR; TCRdb holds only in-frame clones, not every one. Of approximately 140,000 clones detected, 85% to 90% appear once; the ten largest clones hold about 12%. Treatment noted: oral pan-JAK inhibitor, 5-10 mg twice daily. This CDR3 is 19 amino acids long. Between the trimmed V and J ends, which lost 5 bases and 2 bases, there was a span of 27 bases. CDR1 SGHVS and CDR2 FQNEAQ come from the germline V gene. This clone was seen just once.

This clonotype was obtained from a human donor with alopecia areata. Sequencing was performed on CD8+ T cells sorted from blood, taken at week 4, from a patient treated with tofacitinib. The chain uses TRBV7-8 and TRBJ1-1; D unclear. CDR3 coding DNA: TGTGCCAGCAGCCCTAAGAACTATAGGCACGGAGAGATCAACACTGAAGCTTTCTTT. This sequence encodes CASSPKNYRHGEINTEAFF.